This T cell receptor beta chain was sequenced for a study of T cell repertoires in cytomegalovirus infection. Looking at the study overall: A matching HLA type, together with CMV infection, was signaled by public TCR beta signatures. Study-wide points: Dominating the ex vivo response were HLA-C-restricted CMV-specific TCR beta clonotypes.

CDR3 length: 16 amino acids. Germline V gene data show CDR1 as MNHEY and CDR2 as SVGAGI. Trimming took 5 bases from V and 0 from J; bases not matched to a gene: 4. TCRdb reprocessed the reads with MiXCR, giving one entry per CDR3 protein. The sample carries fewer than 300,000 distinct CDR3 sequences, roughly a quarter recorded once. This clonotype appeared a few times. Its antigen remains unknown. This chain uses TRBV6-5 with TRBJ1-4; 9 bases agree with TRBD1. This TCR derives from a human donor in good health (CMV status not recorded). Some clones in this sample may be carry-over from other donors' samples. Sample: PBMCs. CDR3 coding DNA: TGTGCCAGCAGTACGGGACAGGGAACAACTAATGAAAAACTGTTTTTT. Its protein product is CASSTGQGTTNEKLFF.